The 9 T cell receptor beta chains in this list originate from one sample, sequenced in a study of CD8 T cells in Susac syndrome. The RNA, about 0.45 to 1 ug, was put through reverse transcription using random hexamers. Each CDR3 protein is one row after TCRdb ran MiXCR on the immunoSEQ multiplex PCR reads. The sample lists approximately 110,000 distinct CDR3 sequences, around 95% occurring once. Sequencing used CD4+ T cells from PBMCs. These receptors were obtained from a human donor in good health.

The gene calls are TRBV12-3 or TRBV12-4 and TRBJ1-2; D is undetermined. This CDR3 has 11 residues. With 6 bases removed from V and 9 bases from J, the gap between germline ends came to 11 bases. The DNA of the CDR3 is TGTGCCAGCAGCCTATCGAAACGCTACACCTTC. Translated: CASSLSKRYTF.

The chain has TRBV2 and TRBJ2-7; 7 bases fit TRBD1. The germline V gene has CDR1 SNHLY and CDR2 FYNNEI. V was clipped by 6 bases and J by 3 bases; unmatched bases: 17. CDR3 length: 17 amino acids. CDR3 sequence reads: CASSPSAPGQTVYEQYF. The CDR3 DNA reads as TGTGCCAGCAGCCCATCGGCTCCGGGACAGACAGTCTACGAGCAGTACTTC.

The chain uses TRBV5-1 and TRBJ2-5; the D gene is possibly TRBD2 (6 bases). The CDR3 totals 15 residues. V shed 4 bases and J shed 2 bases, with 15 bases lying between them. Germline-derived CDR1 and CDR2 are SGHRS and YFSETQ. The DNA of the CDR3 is TGCGCCAGCAGCGGGACCGGGAGTGAGCAAGAGACCCAGTACTTC. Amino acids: CASSGTGSEQETQYF.

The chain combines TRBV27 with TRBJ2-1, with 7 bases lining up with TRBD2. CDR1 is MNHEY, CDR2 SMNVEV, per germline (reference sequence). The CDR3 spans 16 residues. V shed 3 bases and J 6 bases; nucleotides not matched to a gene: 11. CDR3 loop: CASSFWSLSGGNEQFF. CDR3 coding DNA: TGTGCCAGCAGTTTCTGGAGCCTCTCGGGGGGCAATGAGCAGTTCTTC.

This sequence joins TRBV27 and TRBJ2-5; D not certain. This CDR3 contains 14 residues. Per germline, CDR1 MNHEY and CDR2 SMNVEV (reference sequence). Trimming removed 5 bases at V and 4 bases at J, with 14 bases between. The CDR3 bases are TGTGCCAGCAGTCTCCGCCTCGGGCGAGAGACCCAGTACTTC. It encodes CASSLRLGRETQYF.

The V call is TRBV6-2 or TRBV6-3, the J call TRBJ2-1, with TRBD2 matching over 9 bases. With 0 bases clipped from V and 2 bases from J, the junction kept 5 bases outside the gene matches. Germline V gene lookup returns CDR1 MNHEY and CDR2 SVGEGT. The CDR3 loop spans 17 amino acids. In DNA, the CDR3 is TGTGCCAGCAGTTACTCAATTCCTAGCGGGACCTACAATGAGCAGTTCTTC. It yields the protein CASSYSIPSGTYNEQFF.

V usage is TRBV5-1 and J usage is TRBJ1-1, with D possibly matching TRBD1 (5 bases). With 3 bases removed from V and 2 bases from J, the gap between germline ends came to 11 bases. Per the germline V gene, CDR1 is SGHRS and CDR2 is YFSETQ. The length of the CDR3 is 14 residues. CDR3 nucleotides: TGCGCCAGCAGCTCGCAGGGATTCAACACTGAAGCTTTCTTT. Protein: CASSSQGFNTEAFF.

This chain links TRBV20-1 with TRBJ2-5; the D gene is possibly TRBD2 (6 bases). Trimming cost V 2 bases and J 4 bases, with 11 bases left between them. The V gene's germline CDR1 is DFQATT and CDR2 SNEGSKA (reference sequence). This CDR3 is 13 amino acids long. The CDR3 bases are TGCAGTGCTAGATTACCTAGCGCAGAGACCCAGTACTTC. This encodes CSARLPSAETQYF.

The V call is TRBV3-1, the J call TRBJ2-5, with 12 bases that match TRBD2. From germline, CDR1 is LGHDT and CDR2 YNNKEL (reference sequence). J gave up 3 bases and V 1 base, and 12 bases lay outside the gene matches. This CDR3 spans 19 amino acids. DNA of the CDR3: TGTGCCAGCAGCCAAGGACTAGCGGGAGAGGTGGCGTTAGAAGAGACCCAGTACTTC. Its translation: CASSQGLAGEVALEETQYF.